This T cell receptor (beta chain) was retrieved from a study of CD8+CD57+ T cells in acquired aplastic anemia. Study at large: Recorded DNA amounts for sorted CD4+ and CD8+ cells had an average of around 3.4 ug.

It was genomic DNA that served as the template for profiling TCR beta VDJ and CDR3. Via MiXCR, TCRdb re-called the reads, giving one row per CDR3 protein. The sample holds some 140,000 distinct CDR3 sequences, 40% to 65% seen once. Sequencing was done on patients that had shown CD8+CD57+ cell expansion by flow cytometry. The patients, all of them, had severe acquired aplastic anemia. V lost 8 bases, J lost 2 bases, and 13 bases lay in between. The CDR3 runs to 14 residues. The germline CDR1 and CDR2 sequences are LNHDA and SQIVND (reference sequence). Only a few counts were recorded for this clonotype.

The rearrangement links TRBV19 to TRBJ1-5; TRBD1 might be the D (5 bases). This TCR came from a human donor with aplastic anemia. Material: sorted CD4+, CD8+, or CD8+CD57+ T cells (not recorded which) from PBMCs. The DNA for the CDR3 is TGTGCCAGTCGCGGGGCCGGCGGCAATCAGCCCCAGCATTTT. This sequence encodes CASRGAGGNQPQHF.